The present T cell receptor (beta chain) was sequenced within a study of graft-versus-host responses after intestinal transplantation. In the study overall: Induction using anti-thymocyte globulin, followed by tacrolimus and steroids for approximately 3 years, was given to all recipients.

Produced via immunoSEQ multiplex PCR; TCRdb's table is partial and in-frame only. The profile shows around 100,000 clones, more than 85% of them singletons. The study, taken as a whole, reports: When patients had graft-donor T cell macrochimerism, their allografts held high graft-versus-host to host-versus-graft clonal ratios.

On this clone itself: What it binds is not known.

The TCR was taken from a human donor who received an intestinal transplant. Material: unstimulated CD8+ T cells sorted from spleen or lymph node cells, obtained before intestinal transplant.

CDR3 bases: TGCGCCAGCAGCCAAGTAGATACGCAGTATTTT. Protein: CASSQVDTQYF. The J gene is TRBJ2-3, the V gene TRBV4-1; D is uncertain. This CDR3 comprises 11 residues. Germline V gene lookup returns CDR1 MGHRA and CDR2 YSYEKL. With 1 base removed from V and 5 bases from J, the gap between germline ends came to 1 base.